This T cell receptor (beta chain) was recovered during a study of blood T cell repertoires in COVID-19. Germline V gene lookup returns CDR1 SGHTA and CDR2 FQGNSA. The CDR3 loop spans 12 amino acids. V lost 6 bases and J 7 bases, leaving 12 bases between the germline ends. Original handling: Using reference gene primer amplification, nucleated cell counts were estimated. TCRdb's copy holds only in-frame clones and misses some; the assay was immunoSEQ multiplex PCR. That table furnishes V, J and clone size, whereas the DNA furnished D and trimming. The sample includes 200,000 to 250,000 clones, 70% to 90% seen only once; the top ten take 3%.

Sequenced sample: peripheral blood. The V and J genes are TRBV7-2 and TRBJ1-2, with D unresolved. This TCR derives from a man younger than 35 with active or convalescent COVID-19. The CDR3 is CASRGGSGGYTF. CDR3 coding DNA: TGTGCCAGCAGAGGTGGCTCGGGTGGCTACACCTTC.